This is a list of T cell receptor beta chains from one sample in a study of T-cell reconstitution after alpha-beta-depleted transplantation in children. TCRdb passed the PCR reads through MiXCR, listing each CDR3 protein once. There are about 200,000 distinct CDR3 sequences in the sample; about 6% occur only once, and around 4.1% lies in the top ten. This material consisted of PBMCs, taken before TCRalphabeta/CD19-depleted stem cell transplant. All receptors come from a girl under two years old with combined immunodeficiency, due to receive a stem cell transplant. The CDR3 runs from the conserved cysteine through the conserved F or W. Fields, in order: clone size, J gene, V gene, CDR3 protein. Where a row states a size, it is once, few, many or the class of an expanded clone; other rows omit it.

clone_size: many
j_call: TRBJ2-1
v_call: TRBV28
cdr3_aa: CASGTDRERVDNEQFF

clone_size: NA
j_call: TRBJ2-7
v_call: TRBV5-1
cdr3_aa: CASSLVFRPYSYEQYF

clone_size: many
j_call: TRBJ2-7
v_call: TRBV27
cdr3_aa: CASSPSSLTSKLYEQYF

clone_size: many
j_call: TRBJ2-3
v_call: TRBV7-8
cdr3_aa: CASSSLPWTGRTDTQYF

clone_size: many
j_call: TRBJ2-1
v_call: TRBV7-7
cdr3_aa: CASSPDRNYNEQFF

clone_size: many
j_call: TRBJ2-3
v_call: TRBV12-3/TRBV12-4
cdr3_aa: CASSQTSATLQDTQYF

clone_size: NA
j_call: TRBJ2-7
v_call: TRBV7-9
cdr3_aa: CASSSTGLSSYEQYF

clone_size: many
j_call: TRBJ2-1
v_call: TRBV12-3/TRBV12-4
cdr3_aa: CASSLGTRGFF

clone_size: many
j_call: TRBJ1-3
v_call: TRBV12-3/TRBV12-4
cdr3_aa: CASSVPRDLKTGNTIYF

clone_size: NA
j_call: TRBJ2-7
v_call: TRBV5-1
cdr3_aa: CASSPALQVYEQYF

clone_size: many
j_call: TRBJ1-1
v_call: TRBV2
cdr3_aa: CASRDFGGLYTEAFF

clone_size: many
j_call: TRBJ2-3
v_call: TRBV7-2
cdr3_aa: CASSWGLAGQITDTQYF

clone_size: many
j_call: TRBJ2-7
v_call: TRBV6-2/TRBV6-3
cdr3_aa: CATAQTRREQYF